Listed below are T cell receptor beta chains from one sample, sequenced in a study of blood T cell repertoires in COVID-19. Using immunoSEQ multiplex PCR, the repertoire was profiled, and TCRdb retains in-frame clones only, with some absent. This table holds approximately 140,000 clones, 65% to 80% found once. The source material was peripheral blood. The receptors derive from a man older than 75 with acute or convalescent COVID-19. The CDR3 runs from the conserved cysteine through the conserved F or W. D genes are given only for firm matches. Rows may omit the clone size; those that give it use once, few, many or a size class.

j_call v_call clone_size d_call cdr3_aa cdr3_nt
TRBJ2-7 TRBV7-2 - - CASSQERTGRLPYEQYF TGTGCCAGCAGCCAGGAGAGAACAGGGCGCCTCCCCTACGAGCAGTACTTC
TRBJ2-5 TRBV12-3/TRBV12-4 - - CASSLGSEETQYF TGTGCCAGCAGTTTGGGCTCGGAAGAGACCCAGTACTTC
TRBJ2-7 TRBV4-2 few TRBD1 CASSQDSGGYEQYF TGTGCCAGCAGCCAAGATTCAGGGGGCTACGAGCAGTACTTC
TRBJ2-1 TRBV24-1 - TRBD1 CATSEEGQGDNEQFF TGTGCCACCAGTGAAGAAGGACAGGGGGACAATGAGCAGTTCTTC
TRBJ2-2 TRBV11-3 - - CASSSFRVGELFF TGTGCCAGCAGCTCATTCAGGGTCGGGGAGCTGTTTTTT
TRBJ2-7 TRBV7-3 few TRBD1 CASSPGQGAYEQYF TGTGCCAGCAGCCCCGGACAGGGGGCTTACGAGCAGTACTTC
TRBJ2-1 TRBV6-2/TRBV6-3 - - CASSYSEAIEQFF TGTGCCAGCAGTTACTCCGAAGCGATTGAGCAGTTCTTC
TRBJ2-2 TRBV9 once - CASSVASGELFF TGTGCCAGCAGCGTAGCGAGCGGGGAGCTGTTTTTT
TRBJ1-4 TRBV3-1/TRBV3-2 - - CASSQDLPRRATTNEKLFF TGTGCCAGCAGCCAAGATTTACCTCGGAGGGCAACAACTAATGAAAAACTGTTTTTT
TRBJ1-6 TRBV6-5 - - CASSFQGSSPLHF TGTGCCAGCTCGTTTCAGGGTTCTTCACCCCTCCACTTT
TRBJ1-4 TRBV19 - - CASKTRQPNEKLFF TGTGCCTCCAAGACTCGACAGCCTAATGAAAAACTGTTTTTT
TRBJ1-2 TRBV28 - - CASLPPSAGRGGYTF TGTGCCAGCCTCCCTCCCTCGGCGGGGCGAGGGGGCTACACCTTC
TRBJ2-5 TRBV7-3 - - CASSASFSGETQYF TGTGCCAGCAGCGCCTCGTTCTCCGGGGAGACCCAGTACTTC
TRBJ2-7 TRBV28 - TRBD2 CASNAGGHSYEQYF TGTGCCAGCAATGCGGGGGGCCACTCCTACGAGCAGTACTTC
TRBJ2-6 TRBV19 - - CASSNGLSGANVLTF TGTGCCAGTAGTAATGGCCTCTCTGGGGCCAACGTCCTGACTTTC
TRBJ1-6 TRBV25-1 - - CATERGDSPLHF TGTGCCACCGAACGGGGAGATTCACCCCTCCACTTT
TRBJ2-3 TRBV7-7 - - CASSLGQADTQYF TGTGCCAGCAGCTTAGGGCAGGCAGATACGCAGTATTTT
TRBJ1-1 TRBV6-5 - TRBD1 CASTPGQTYTEAFF TGTGCCAGCACCCCGGGACAGACGTACACTGAAGCTTTCTTT
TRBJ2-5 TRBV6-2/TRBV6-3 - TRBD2 CASSWSSGDQETQYF TGTGCCAGCAGTTGGTCTAGCGGGGACCAAGAGACCCAGTACTTC
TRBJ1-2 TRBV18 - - CASSPLTENYGYTF TGTGCCAGCTCACCGTTGACAGAAAACTATGGCTACACCTTC
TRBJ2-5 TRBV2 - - CASSVNHPRSPGAQYF TGTGCCAGCAGTGTTAATCATCCCAGATCCCCAGGGGCCCAGTACTTC
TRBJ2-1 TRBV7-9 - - CASSSDGAVNEQFF TGTGCCAGCAGCTCAGATGGGGCAGTCAATGAGCAGTTCTTC
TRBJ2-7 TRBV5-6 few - CASSSTGFSYEQYF TGTGCCAGCAGCTCTACAGGGTTCTCCTACGAGCAGTACTTC
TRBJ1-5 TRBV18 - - CASSPQGNQPQHF TGTGCCAGCTCACCACAGGGGAATCAGCCCCAGCATTTT
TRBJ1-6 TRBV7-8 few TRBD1 CASSFRQGNSPLHF TGTGCCAGCAGCTTTAGACAGGGCAATTCACCCCTCCACTTT
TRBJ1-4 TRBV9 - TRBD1 CASGRTGEYEKLFF TGTGCCAGCGGAAGGACAGGGGAATATGAAAAACTGTTTTTT
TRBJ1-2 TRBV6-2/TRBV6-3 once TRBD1 CASSTGDAYGYTF TGTGCCAGCAGTACAGGGGACGCCTATGGCTACACCTTC
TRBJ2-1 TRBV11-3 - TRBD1 CASSLGTGGIYNEQFF TGTGCCAGCAGCTTAGGGACAGGGGGCATCTACAATGAGCAGTTCTTC
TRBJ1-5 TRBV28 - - CASSLPGAHQPQHF TGTGCCAGCAGTTTACCAGGGGCTCATCAGCCCCAGCATTTT
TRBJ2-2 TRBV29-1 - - CSVSTSTNTGELFF TGCAGCGTTAGTACATCAACGAACACCGGGGAGCTGTTTTTT
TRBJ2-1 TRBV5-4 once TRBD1 CASSLAGQGGLNEQFF TGTGCCAGCAGCTTGGCGGGACAGGGAGGATTAAATGAGCAGTTCTTC
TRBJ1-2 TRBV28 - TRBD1 CASSRQGANGYTF TGTGCCAGCAGCCGACAGGGGGCAAATGGCTACACCTTC
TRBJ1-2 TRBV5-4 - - CASSLDQNYGYTF TGTGCCAGCAGCTTGGACCAGAACTATGGCTACACCTTC
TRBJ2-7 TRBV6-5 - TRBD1 CASIKGDRSVYEQYF TGTGCCAGCATTAAAGGGGACAGGTCGGTCTACGAGCAGTACTTC
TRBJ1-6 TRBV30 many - CAWSVGGTNSPLHF TGTGCCTGGAGTGTCGGCGGGACTAATTCACCCCTCCACTTT
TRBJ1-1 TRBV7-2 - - CASSSRQPNTEAFF TGTGCCAGCAGCTCGCGACAGCCTAACACTGAAGCTTTCTTT
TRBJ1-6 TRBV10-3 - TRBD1 CAIRGEDRGADSPLHF TGTGCCATCAGAGGAGAAGACAGGGGCGCAGATTCACCCCTCCACTTT
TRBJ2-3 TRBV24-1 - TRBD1 CATSPIGTGSDTQYF TGTGCCACCAGCCCTATTGGGACAGGATCAGATACGCAGTATTTT
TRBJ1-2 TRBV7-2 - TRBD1 CASSSGQGARGYTF TGTGCCAGCAGCTCGGGACAGGGGGCCCGAGGCTACACCTTC
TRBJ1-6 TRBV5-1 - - CASSLGLNYNSPLHF TGCGCCAGCAGCTTGGGACTTAACTATAATTCACCCCTCCACTTT